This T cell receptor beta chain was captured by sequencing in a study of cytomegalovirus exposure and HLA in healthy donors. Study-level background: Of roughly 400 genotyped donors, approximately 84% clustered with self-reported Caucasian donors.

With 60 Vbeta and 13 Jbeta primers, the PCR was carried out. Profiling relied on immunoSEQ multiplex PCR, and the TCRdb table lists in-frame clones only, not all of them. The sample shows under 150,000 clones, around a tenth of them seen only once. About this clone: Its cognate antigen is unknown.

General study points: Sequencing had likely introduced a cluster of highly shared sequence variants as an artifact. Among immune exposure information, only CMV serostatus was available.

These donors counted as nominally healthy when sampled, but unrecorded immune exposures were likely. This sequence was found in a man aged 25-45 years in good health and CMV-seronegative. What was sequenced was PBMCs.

CDR3 nucleotide sequence: TGCGCCAGCACGCCCGATACAGGGGGGTATCAGCCCCAGCATTTT. Amino acids: CASTPDTGGYQPQHF. The rearrangement links TRBV23-1 to TRBJ1-5, with 8 bases lining up with TRBD1. TRBV23-1 is assigned to the ORF class and has an uncertain function. V gave up 7 bases and J gave up 5 bases; unmatched junction bases: 10. This CDR3 has 15 residues.